This is a list of T cell receptor beta chains from one sample in a study of blood T cell repertoires in COVID-19. Measured with immunoSEQ multiplex PCR; TCRdb has only the in-frame clones, and not every one. This table holds about 250,000 clones, more than 75% found once. The specimen was PBMCs or T cells enriched from blood (not recorded which). These receptors originate from a man aged 35 to 55 who had recovered from COVID-19. Each CDR3 is given with its conserved first and last residue. The order of the fields is J gene, D gene, CDR3 length, V gene, clone size, CDR3 DNA, CDR3 protein. D genes are given only for firm matches. Part of the rows lack a size; the others show once, few, many or a class for expanded clones.

j_call: TRBJ1-2
d_call: TRBD1
cdr3_length: 15
v_call: TRBV28
clone_size: NA
cdr3_nt: TGTGCCAGCAGTAGACGGACAGGGTGGGACTATGGCTACACCTTC
cdr3_aa: CASSRRTGWDYGYTF

j_call: TRBJ1-5
d_call: TRBD1
cdr3_length: 12
v_call: TRBV28
clone_size: NA
cdr3_nt: TGTGCCACCCGGACAGGATCTCAACCCCAGCATTTT
cdr3_aa: CATRTGSQPQHF

j_call: TRBJ1-5
d_call: NA
cdr3_length: 15
v_call: TRBV18
clone_size: once
cdr3_nt: TGTGCCAGCTCAACAGGGCCCGCGAGCAATCAGCCCCAGCATTTT
cdr3_aa: CASSTGPASNQPQHF

j_call: TRBJ2-6
d_call: TRBD1
cdr3_length: 16
v_call: TRBV2
clone_size: NA
cdr3_nt: TGTGCCAGCAGTGAAACAGGGGGCGCTGGGGCCAACGTCCTGACTTTC
cdr3_aa: CASSETGGAGANVLTF

j_call: TRBJ2-3
d_call: NA
cdr3_length: 16
v_call: TRBV13
clone_size: once
cdr3_nt: TGTGCCAGCTCTGCGGGGACTCCTGGAGGGGCAGATACGCAGTATTTT
cdr3_aa: CASSAGTPGGADTQYF

j_call: TRBJ2-7
d_call: TRBD1
cdr3_length: 16
v_call: TRBV4-1
clone_size: NA
cdr3_nt: TGCGCCAGCAGCCAAGGAGACAGGGACCCATCCTACGAGCAGTACTTC
cdr3_aa: CASSQGDRDPSYEQYF

j_call: TRBJ2-2
d_call: NA
cdr3_length: 16
v_call: TRBV9
clone_size: NA
cdr3_nt: TGTGCCAGCAGCGCCCTCCGGGGAGTAGGTACCGGGGAGCTGTTTTTT
cdr3_aa: CASSALRGVGTGELFF

j_call: TRBJ1-1
d_call: TRBD1
cdr3_length: 14
v_call: TRBV10-3
clone_size: NA
cdr3_nt: TGTGCCATCAGTGTTGAGGGGGCCGGCACTGAAGCTTTCTTT
cdr3_aa: CAISVEGAGTEAFF

j_call: TRBJ1-2
d_call: NA
cdr3_length: 14
v_call: TRBV2
clone_size: NA
cdr3_nt: TGTGCCAGCTCGGTTCCGGGGTTGGGCTATGGCTACACCTTC
cdr3_aa: CASSVPGLGYGYTF

j_call: TRBJ1-1
d_call: TRBD1
cdr3_length: 15
v_call: TRBV28
clone_size: NA
cdr3_nt: TGTGCCAGCAGTGCAGGGGGCCAGGTAACCGTGGGGGCTTTCTTT
cdr3_aa: CASSAGGQVTVGAFF

j_call: TRBJ2-2
d_call: NA
cdr3_length: 14
v_call: TRBV27
clone_size: few
cdr3_nt: TGTGCCAGCACCGCCAGCGCGAACACCGGGGAGCTGTTTTTT
cdr3_aa: CASTASANTGELFF

j_call: TRBJ1-1
d_call: NA
cdr3_length: 16
v_call: TRBV7-9
clone_size: NA
cdr3_nt: TGTGCCAGCTTCGCAGATTCAGGGCGTGAGAACACTGAAGCTTTCTTT
cdr3_aa: CASFADSGRENTEAFF

j_call: TRBJ2-7
d_call: NA
cdr3_length: 13
v_call: TRBV10-3
clone_size: NA
cdr3_nt: TGTGCCACCGCGAGGGCAGGAGAATACGAGCAGTACTTC
cdr3_aa: CATARAGEYEQYF

j_call: TRBJ2-1
d_call: NA
cdr3_length: 14
v_call: TRBV7-2
clone_size: NA
cdr3_nt: TGTGCCAGCAGCTTAGCGGGGGGGCCCATTGAGCAGTTCTTC
cdr3_aa: CASSLAGGPIEQFF

j_call: TRBJ1-1
d_call: TRBD1
cdr3_length: 12
v_call: TRBV3-1/TRBV3-2
clone_size: NA
cdr3_nt: TGTGCCAGCAGCCAAGAGGGGACAGGAACTTTCTTT
cdr3_aa: CASSQEGTGTFF

j_call: TRBJ2-1
d_call: TRBD2
cdr3_length: 16
v_call: TRBV5-1
clone_size: NA
cdr3_nt: TGCGCCAGCACCTCTTCGACTAGCGGGGGGGCTATTGAGCAGTTCTTC
cdr3_aa: CASTSSTSGGAIEQFF

j_call: TRBJ1-6
d_call: NA
cdr3_length: 15
v_call: TRBV20-1
clone_size: NA
cdr3_nt: TGCAGTGCTAGTGACACACGATTTATTAATTCACCCCTCCACTTT
cdr3_aa: CSASDTRFINSPLHF

j_call: TRBJ1-6
d_call: TRBD1
cdr3_length: 14
v_call: TRBV27
clone_size: once
cdr3_nt: TGTGCCAGCAGTTGGGACAGACTTGATTCACCCCTCCACTTT
cdr3_aa: CASSWDRLDSPLHF

j_call: TRBJ1-2
d_call: NA
cdr3_length: 13
v_call: TRBV28
clone_size: few
cdr3_nt: TGTGCCAGCAGTTTATCGGCTAACTATGGCTACACCTTC
cdr3_aa: CASSLSANYGYTF

j_call: TRBJ2-5
d_call: NA
cdr3_length: 15
v_call: TRBV15
clone_size: NA
cdr3_nt: TGTGCCACCAGCAGAGATCTGGCCAGGGGAGAGACCCAGTACTTC
cdr3_aa: CATSRDLARGETQYF

j_call: TRBJ2-3
d_call: TRBD2
cdr3_length: 15
v_call: TRBV7-2
clone_size: NA
cdr3_nt: TGTGCCAGCAGCCCGGGAGGGGTCGGCACAGATACGCAGTATTTT
cdr3_aa: CASSPGGVGTDTQYF

j_call: TRBJ2-7
d_call: TRBD1
cdr3_length: 14
v_call: TRBV19
clone_size: once
cdr3_nt: TGTGCCAGTAGACCCGGGACAGACTCCTACGAGCAGTACTTC
cdr3_aa: CASRPGTDSYEQYF

j_call: TRBJ1-2
d_call: NA
cdr3_length: 12
v_call: TRBV5-6
clone_size: NA
cdr3_nt: TGTGCCAGCAGAAAGGGGGACTATGGCTACACCTTC
cdr3_aa: CASRKGDYGYTF

j_call: TRBJ2-3
d_call: TRBD2
cdr3_length: 20
v_call: TRBV14
clone_size: NA
cdr3_nt: TGTGCCAGCAGCCAGGGGACTAGCGCCTTTCTAAAGTCGGGCACAGATACGCAGTATTTT
cdr3_aa: CASSQGTSAFLKSGTDTQYF

j_call: TRBJ1-2
d_call: NA
cdr3_length: 15
v_call: TRBV6-1
clone_size: NA
cdr3_nt: TGTGCCAGCAGTGAAGCCCCAGGGGTTAGCTATGGCTACACCTTC
cdr3_aa: CASSEAPGVSYGYTF

j_call: TRBJ2-3
d_call: TRBD1
cdr3_length: 14
v_call: TRBV18
clone_size: NA
cdr3_nt: TGTGCCAGCTCCGGGACAGGGAGCACAGATACGCAGTATTTT
cdr3_aa: CASSGTGSTDTQYF

j_call: TRBJ1-4
d_call: TRBD1
cdr3_length: 16
v_call: TRBV5-6
clone_size: many
cdr3_nt: TGTGCCAGCAGCTCCGGGACAGGGCGATCCGGAGAAAAACTGTTTTTT
cdr3_aa: CASSSGTGRSGEKLFF

j_call: TRBJ1-1
d_call: NA
cdr3_length: 15
v_call: TRBV29-1
clone_size: NA
cdr3_nt: TGCAGCGTTGAAGACCCCGAGGTGCAGTTTAATGAAGCTTTCTTT
cdr3_aa: CSVEDPEVQFNEAFF

j_call: TRBJ2-2
d_call: TRBD2
cdr3_length: 16
v_call: TRBV5-1
clone_size: NA
cdr3_nt: TGCGCCAGCACCACCTTAGCGGGAGGGCCGACCGGGGAGCTGTTTTTT
cdr3_aa: CASTTLAGGPTGELFF

j_call: TRBJ2-7
d_call: NA
cdr3_length: 14
v_call: TRBV5-4
clone_size: NA
cdr3_nt: TGTGCCAGCAGCTTGGAGTTTAGCTCCTACGAGCAGTACTTC
cdr3_aa: CASSLEFSSYEQYF

j_call: TRBJ2-5
d_call: NA
cdr3_length: 12
v_call: TRBV6-5
clone_size: once
cdr3_nt: TGTGCCAGCAGCCAGGGCCAAGAGACCCAGTACTTC
cdr3_aa: CASSQGQETQYF

j_call: TRBJ2-7
d_call: NA
cdr3_length: 14
v_call: TRBV5-1
clone_size: NA
cdr3_nt: TGCGCCAGCAGCTTGGCCGACAGCTCCTACGAGCAGTACTTC
cdr3_aa: CASSLADSSYEQYF

j_call: TRBJ2-5
d_call: TRBD2
cdr3_length: 15
v_call: TRBV11-2
clone_size: once
cdr3_nt: TGTGCCAGCAGCTTAGCGGGGACTAGCCAAGAGACCCAGTACTTC
cdr3_aa: CASSLAGTSQETQYF

j_call: TRBJ1-5
d_call: NA
cdr3_length: 16
v_call: TRBV4-2
clone_size: NA
cdr3_nt: TGTGCCAGCAGCCAACAGGGAGGTGAGGGCAATCAGCCCCAGCATTTT
cdr3_aa: CASSQQGGEGNQPQHF

j_call: TRBJ1-1
d_call: NA
cdr3_length: 14
v_call: TRBV3-1/TRBV3-2
clone_size: NA
cdr3_nt: TGTGCCAGCAGCACTTGGGGAGAGAACACTGAAGCTTTCTTT
cdr3_aa: CASSTWGENTEAFF

j_call: TRBJ2-7
d_call: NA
cdr3_length: 13
v_call: TRBV6-5
clone_size: NA
cdr3_nt: TGTGCCAGCTCGGGAGTAGGAGCCTACGAGCAGTACTTC
cdr3_aa: CASSGVGAYEQYF

j_call: TRBJ2-3
d_call: TRBD2
cdr3_length: 15
v_call: TRBV9
clone_size: NA
cdr3_nt: TGTGCCAGCAGCGTAGGGCAGCGGGGGACAGATACGCAGTATTTT
cdr3_aa: CASSVGQRGTDTQYF

j_call: TRBJ2-7
d_call: TRBD1
cdr3_length: 15
v_call: TRBV19
clone_size: NA
cdr3_nt: TGTGCCAGTAGTAAAGCCGGGACAGGCTTCTACGAGCAGTACTTC
cdr3_aa: CASSKAGTGFYEQYF

j_call: TRBJ1-1
d_call: NA
cdr3_length: 15
v_call: TRBV15
clone_size: NA
cdr3_nt: TGTGCCACCAGCAGAGATTACGCGGAGGGCACTGAAGCTTTCTTT
cdr3_aa: CATSRDYAEGTEAFF

j_call: TRBJ1-1
d_call: NA
cdr3_length: 14
v_call: TRBV5-4
clone_size: NA
cdr3_nt: TGTGCCAGCAGCTTGGATGGGGCAGACACTGAAGCTTTCTTT
cdr3_aa: CASSLDGADTEAFF

j_call: TRBJ2-4
d_call: TRBD2
cdr3_length: 17
v_call: TRBV7-8
clone_size: NA
cdr3_nt: TGTGCCAGCAGCACTCCCACTAGCGGGTACGCCAAAAACATTCAGTACTTC
cdr3_aa: CASSTPTSGYAKNIQYF

j_call: TRBJ2-1
d_call: NA
cdr3_length: 13
v_call: TRBV5-1
clone_size: NA
cdr3_nt: TGCGCCAGCAGCCCTGCAGGGGACCATGAGCAGTTCTTC
cdr3_aa: CASSPAGDHEQFF

j_call: TRBJ2-3
d_call: NA
cdr3_length: 13
v_call: TRBV5-6
clone_size: NA
cdr3_nt: TGTGCCAGCACCCGGTTAGTTGAAGATACGCAGTATTTT
cdr3_aa: CASTRLVEDTQYF

j_call: TRBJ2-2
d_call: TRBD1
cdr3_length: 15
v_call: TRBV9
clone_size: NA
cdr3_nt: TGTGCCAGCAGCGTCGGACAGGGTGGCACCGGGGAGCTGTTTTTT
cdr3_aa: CASSVGQGGTGELFF

j_call: TRBJ1-1
d_call: TRBD1
cdr3_length: 14
v_call: TRBV9
clone_size: NA
cdr3_nt: TGTGCCAGCAGCGTAAGGGGGCTGGGCACTGAAGCTTTCTTT
cdr3_aa: CASSVRGLGTEAFF

j_call: TRBJ1-1
d_call: NA
cdr3_length: 13
v_call: TRBV12-3/TRBV12-4
clone_size: NA
cdr3_nt: TGTGCCAGCAGTAATTTTCAGAACACTGAAGCTTTCTTT
cdr3_aa: CASSNFQNTEAFF

j_call: TRBJ1-2
d_call: NA
cdr3_length: 15
v_call: TRBV29-1
clone_size: NA
cdr3_nt: TGCAGCGTTGCTGGACACTTCCCTCTTAACTATGGCTACACCTTC
cdr3_aa: CSVAGHFPLNYGYTF

j_call: TRBJ1-1
d_call: TRBD1
cdr3_length: 14
v_call: TRBV5-1
clone_size: NA
cdr3_nt: TGCGCCAGCAGCGTTGGACAGGGGGTCACTGAAGCTTTCTTT
cdr3_aa: CASSVGQGVTEAFF

j_call: TRBJ2-3
d_call: NA
cdr3_length: 17
v_call: TRBV7-9
clone_size: NA
cdr3_nt: TGTGCCAGCAGCTTAGAGATAGCCACGTTGAGCACAGATACGCAGTATTTT
cdr3_aa: CASSLEIATLSTDTQYF

j_call: TRBJ2-7
d_call: NA
cdr3_length: 14
v_call: TRBV29-1
clone_size: NA
cdr3_nt: TGCAGCGTTGAAACGACTGCCCAGGGGTACGAGCAGTACTTC
cdr3_aa: CSVETTAQGYEQYF

j_call: TRBJ2-3
d_call: TRBD2
cdr3_length: 17
v_call: TRBV11-3
clone_size: NA
cdr3_nt: TGTGCCAGCAGCTTATTAAGCGGGGGGCCGGGCACAGATACGCAGTATTTT
cdr3_aa: CASSLLSGGPGTDTQYF

j_call: TRBJ2-5
d_call: NA
cdr3_length: 13
v_call: TRBV15
clone_size: NA
cdr3_nt: TGTGCCACTCAGGGGCGGTACCAAGAGACCCAGTACTTC
cdr3_aa: CATQGRYQETQYF

j_call: TRBJ2-7
d_call: TRBD1
cdr3_length: 15
v_call: TRBV4-3
clone_size: NA
cdr3_nt: TGCGCCAGCAGCCCTTTGACAGGGGACACCTACGAGCAGTACTTC
cdr3_aa: CASSPLTGDTYEQYF

j_call: TRBJ2-1
d_call: NA
cdr3_length: 16
v_call: TRBV11-2
clone_size: NA
cdr3_nt: TGTGCCAGCAGCTTAGGAGGCGGGGCGTCCTACAATGAGCAGTTCTTC
cdr3_aa: CASSLGGGASYNEQFF

j_call: TRBJ2-1
d_call: NA
cdr3_length: 15
v_call: TRBV6-4
clone_size: NA
cdr3_nt: TGTGCCAGCAGTATTGAAACAGGTGTTAACAATGAGCAGTTCTTC
cdr3_aa: CASSIETGVNNEQFF

j_call: TRBJ2-7
d_call: TRBD1
cdr3_length: 14
v_call: TRBV10-3
clone_size: NA
cdr3_nt: TGTGCGACCAGAGATCCCAGGGGGTCGTACGAGCAGTACTTC
cdr3_aa: CATRDPRGSYEQYF

j_call: TRBJ2-3
d_call: TRBD2
cdr3_length: 14
v_call: TRBV2
clone_size: NA
cdr3_nt: TGTGCCAGCAGACCGGGACTAGCGGGGGATACGCAGTATTTT
cdr3_aa: CASRPGLAGDTQYF

j_call: TRBJ2-1
d_call: TRBD2
cdr3_length: 16
v_call: TRBV4-2
clone_size: NA
cdr3_nt: TGTGCCAGCAGCCAAGATTGGGCGGGAGCCTACAATGAGCAGTTCTTC
cdr3_aa: CASSQDWAGAYNEQFF